This is a list of T cell receptor beta chains from one sample in a study of T cell responses to AZD1222 COVID-19 vaccine. This table comes from immunoSEQ multiplex PCR, and its TCRdb copy is limited to in-frame clones, with some not included. Seen here are roughly 120,000 clones, around 94% observed once, and the top ten hold approximately 6.3%. The sample in question was peripheral blood, obtained on day 0 of AZD1222 vaccination. The origin of the receptors is an adult in good health. Each CDR3 is given with its conserved first and last residue. Each record gives: clone size, V gene, D gene, J gene, CDR3 protein, CDR3 DNA. D genes are given only for firm matches. Clone size, where shown, is once, few, many, or a class for clones that have expanded.

clone size: -
V gene: TRBV7-2
D gene: -
J gene: TRBJ2-5
CDR3 protein: CASSSRSSGSGQETQYF
CDR3 DNA: TGTGCCAGCAGCTCGCGCTCGTCGGGGTCGGGCCAAGAGACCCAGTACTTC

clone size: -
V gene: TRBV12-3/TRBV12-4
D gene: -
J gene: TRBJ2-7
CDR3 protein: CASSRTGTYEQYF
CDR3 DNA: TGTGCCAGCAGCCGGACTGGAACCTACGAGCAGTACTTC

clone size: -
V gene: TRBV18
D gene: -
J gene: TRBJ2-6
CDR3 protein: CASSQAAGANVLTF
CDR3 DNA: TGTGCCAGCTCACAAGCAGCTGGGGCCAACGTCCTGACTTTC

clone size: -
V gene: TRBV9
D gene: -
J gene: TRBJ2-3
CDR3 protein: CASSEDLLSTGTQYF
CDR3 DNA: TGTGCCAGCAGCGAGGACTTGCTATCGACGGGTACGCAGTATTTT

clone size: -
V gene: TRBV27
D gene: TRBD1
J gene: TRBJ1-1
CDR3 protein: CASSLYAGTGVTEAFF
CDR3 DNA: TGTGCCAGCAGTTTATATGCCGGGACAGGGGTGACTGAAGCTTTCTTT

clone size: -
V gene: TRBV9
D gene: TRBD2
J gene: TRBJ2-7
CDR3 protein: CASSGSGTFPYEQYF
CDR3 DNA: TGTGCCAGCAGCGGGAGCGGGACGTTCCCTTACGAGCAGTACTTC

clone size: -
V gene: TRBV4-1
D gene: -
J gene: TRBJ1-2
CDR3 protein: CASRRQGQGGYGYTF
CDR3 DNA: TGCGCCAGCAGGCGCCAAGGGCAGGGCGGCTATGGCTACACCTTC

clone size: -
V gene: TRBV28
D gene: TRBD2
J gene: TRBJ2-1
CDR3 protein: CASSLLAGEGYEQFF
CDR3 DNA: TGTGCCAGCAGTCTGCTAGCGGGAGAAGGCTATGAGCAGTTCTTC

clone size: -
V gene: TRBV29-1
D gene: TRBD1
J gene: TRBJ1-1
CDR3 protein: CSVEPWTGETTEAFF
CDR3 DNA: TGCAGCGTTGAACCATGGACAGGGGAGACCACTGAAGCTTTCTTT

clone size: -
V gene: TRBV28
D gene: TRBD1
J gene: TRBJ1-2
CDR3 protein: CASSAGQGHYGYTF
CDR3 DNA: TGTGCCAGCAGTGCCGGACAGGGGCACTATGGCTACACCTTC

clone size: -
V gene: TRBV5-1
D gene: TRBD1
J gene: TRBJ1-2
CDR3 protein: CASSSPGGVDGYTF
CDR3 DNA: TGCGCCAGCAGCTCCCCAGGGGGCGTCGATGGCTACACCTTC

clone size: -
V gene: TRBV29-1
D gene: -
J gene: TRBJ1-1
CDR3 protein: CSVEQGHQNTEAFF
CDR3 DNA: TGCAGCGTTGAACAGGGACACCAGAACACTGAAGCTTTCTTT

clone size: -
V gene: TRBV27
D gene: TRBD1
J gene: TRBJ1-2
CDR3 protein: CASSPQGNYGYTF
CDR3 DNA: TGTGCCAGCAGTCCACAGGGGAACTATGGCTACACCTTC

clone size: -
V gene: TRBV7-9
D gene: -
J gene: TRBJ2-3
CDR3 protein: CASSPPFRGADTQYF
CDR3 DNA: TGTGCCAGCAGCCCTCCCTTTAGGGGAGCCGATACGCAGTATTTT

clone size: -
V gene: TRBV5-1
D gene: -
J gene: TRBJ1-1
CDR3 protein: CASSRVGGSTEAFF
CDR3 DNA: TGCGCCAGCTCCCGGGTGGGGGGGAGCACTGAAGCTTTCTTT

clone size: -
V gene: TRBV18
D gene: -
J gene: TRBJ1-2
CDR3 protein: CASSPPSLKLDYGYTF
CDR3 DNA: TGTGCCAGCTCACCACCCAGCCTAAAGTTGGACTATGGCTACACCTTC

clone size: -
V gene: TRBV5-1
D gene: -
J gene: TRBJ2-4
CDR3 protein: CASSSLEDNIQYF
CDR3 DNA: TGCGCCAGCAGCTCGCTAGAGGATAACATTCAGTACTTC

clone size: once
V gene: TRBV6-1
D gene: -
J gene: TRBJ2-3
CDR3 protein: CASSELSARTDTQYF
CDR3 DNA: TGTGCCAGCAGTGAATTGTCAGCCCGCACAGATACGCAGTATTTT

clone size: -
V gene: TRBV7-9
D gene: TRBD1
J gene: TRBJ1-2
CDR3 protein: CASSLSPGQHGYTF
CDR3 DNA: TGTGCCAGCAGCTTATCTCCGGGACAGCATGGCTACACCTTC

clone size: -
V gene: TRBV7-8
D gene: -
J gene: TRBJ1-3
CDR3 protein: CASSWTDYSGNTIYF
CDR3 DNA: TGTGCCAGCAGTTGGACGGATTACTCTGGAAACACCATATATTTT

clone size: -
V gene: TRBV28
D gene: TRBD2
J gene: TRBJ2-7
CDR3 protein: CASRLAGASYEQYF
CDR3 DNA: TGTGCCAGCCGCCTAGCGGGGGCCTCCTACGAGCAGTACTTC

clone size: -
V gene: TRBV5-8
D gene: -
J gene: TRBJ2-7
CDR3 protein: CAIRGFWGMYEQYF
CDR3 DNA: TGTGCCATCCGCGGTTTCTGGGGGATGTACGAGCAGTACTTC

clone size: -
V gene: TRBV6-1
D gene: TRBD2
J gene: TRBJ2-7
CDR3 protein: CASSEGGTSGSYEQYF
CDR3 DNA: TGTGCCAGCAGTGAAGGAGGGACTAGCGGGAGTTACGAGCAGTACTTC

clone size: -
V gene: TRBV9
D gene: -
J gene: TRBJ1-1
CDR3 protein: CASSVEGVRSEAFF
CDR3 DNA: TGTGCCAGCAGCGTAGAAGGGGTAAGGTCTGAAGCTTTCTTT

clone size: -
V gene: TRBV23-1
D gene: -
J gene: TRBJ1-1
CDR3 protein: CASSQSDEAFF
CDR3 DNA: TGCGCCAGCAGTCAATCTGACGAAGCTTTCTTT

clone size: -
V gene: TRBV6-1
D gene: -
J gene: TRBJ1-1
CDR3 protein: CASSDSGISLNTEAFF
CDR3 DNA: TGTGCCAGCAGTGATTCGGGGATTTCACTGAACACTGAAGCTTTCTTT

clone size: -
V gene: TRBV30
D gene: TRBD1
J gene: TRBJ1-1
CDR3 protein: CASQGTVWNGAFF
CDR3 DNA: TGTGCCTCACAGGGGACAGTCTGGAATGGGGCTTTCTTT

clone size: -
V gene: TRBV20-1
D gene: -
J gene: TRBJ1-1
CDR3 protein: CSATQLTEAFF
CDR3 DNA: TGCAGTGCTACCCAGCTCACTGAAGCTTTCTTT

clone size: -
V gene: TRBV7-9
D gene: -
J gene: TRBJ1-2
CDR3 protein: CASSLVEGPNYGYTF
CDR3 DNA: TGTGCCAGCAGCTTAGTTGAAGGGCCCAACTATGGCTACACCTTC

clone size: -
V gene: TRBV19
D gene: TRBD2
J gene: TRBJ2-7
CDR3 protein: CASSTRLAGYEQYF
CDR3 DNA: TGTGCCAGTAGTACCAGACTAGCGGGGTACGAGCAGTACTTC

clone size: once
V gene: TRBV19
D gene: -
J gene: TRBJ1-1
CDR3 protein: CASTDAVNTEAFF
CDR3 DNA: TGTGCCAGTACGGACGCCGTGAACACTGAAGCTTTCTTT

clone size: -
V gene: TRBV27
D gene: TRBD2
J gene: TRBJ2-3
CDR3 protein: CASKLAGGPRDTQYF
CDR3 DNA: TGTGCCAGCAAACTAGCGGGAGGGCCTCGGGATACGCAGTATTTT